The rows below give T cell receptor beta chains drawn from one sample of a study of OX40 agonist ivuxolimab in advanced cancers. Clones were read by immunoSEQ multiplex PCR, and TCRdb kept only the in-frame ones, dropping some. The table lists tens of thousands of clones, roughly 88% of them singletons. The sample was CD4+ or CD8+ T cells sorted from blood, taken in a trial of the OX40 agonist ivuxolimab. Receptor source: an adult with an advanced solid tumor such as melanoma, head and neck, liver or kidney cancer. Each CDR3 is given with its conserved first and last residue. D genes are given only for firm matches. Some rows have no size entry. The others give once, few or many, or a class for an expanded clone.

>TRBV7-9|.|once|TRBJ2-4
CASSHRQGGNIQYF
TGTGCCAGCAGTCATAGACAAGGGGGGAACATTCAGTACTTC
>TRBV4-1|TRBD1|.|TRBJ1-2
CASSPQQGFGGYTF
TGCGCCAGCAGCCCTCAACAGGGGTTTGGCGGCTACACCTTC
>TRBV20-1|.|once|TRBJ2-5
CPKNPQYF
TGCCCCAAGAACCCCCAGTACTTC
>TRBV5-5|TRBD1|.|TRBJ2-7
CASSLATGGNYEQYF
TGTGCCAGCAGCTTGGCGACAGGGGGAAACTACGAGCAGTACTTC
>TRBV7-8|.|.|TRBJ2-2
CASSLLTTNTGELFF
TGTGCCAGCAGCTTACTGACAACGAACACCGGGGAGCTGTTTTTT
>TRBV19|.|.|TRBJ2-7
CASKEQGWNEQYF
TGTGCCAGTAAGGAGCAGGGTTGGAACGAGCAGTACTTC
>TRBV6-6|TRBD1|.|TRBJ1-2
CASRIDRVDGYTF
TGTGCCAGCAGAATAGACAGGGTCGATGGCTACACCTTC
>TRBV4-1|.|.|TRBJ2-3
CASSQDPGDTQYF
TGCGCCAGCAGCCAAGATCCCGGGGATACGCAGTATTTT
>TRBV11-2|TRBD2|once|TRBJ2-7
CASSFGLAGGYEQYF
TGTGCCAGCAGCTTCGGACTAGCGGGAGGATACGAGCAGTACTTC
>TRBV7-8|.|.|TRBJ2-7
CASSLESAAAEQYF
TGTGCCAGCAGCTTAGAATCGGCGGCGGCCGAGCAGTACTTC
>TRBV5-1|.|.|TRBJ2-3
CASSHHLREITDTQYF
TGCGCCAGCAGCCATCACCTTAGGGAGATCACAGATACGCAGTATTTT
>TRBV4-1|.|.|TRBJ2-7
CASSDFYEQYF
TGCGCCAGCAGCGACTTCTACGAGCAGTACTTC
>TRBV19|.|.|TRBJ2-1
CASKPTPPHNEQFF
TGTGCCAGTAAACCAACGCCTCCCCACAATGAGCAGTTCTTC
>TRBV5-1|.|.|TRBJ2-3
CASVKGQGPGTDTQYF
TGCGCCAGCGTCAAAGGCCAGGGTCCGGGGACAGATACGCAGTATTTT
>TRBV18|.|.|TRBJ2-1
CASSSALPSSYNEQFF
TGTGCCAGCTCCTCCGCGCTACCGAGCTCCTACAATGAGCAGTTCTTC
>TRBV2|.|.|TRBJ1-2
CASSERGISYGYTF
TGTGCCAGCAGTGAGAGGGGAATAAGCTATGGCTACACCTTC
>TRBV5-1|TRBD1|.|TRBJ2-1
CASSHGTGVNEQFF
TGCGCCAGCAGCCATGGGACAGGGGTCAATGAGCAGTTCTTC
>TRBV28|TRBD1|.|TRBJ2-7
CASSYRGNVEQYF
TGTGCCAGCAGTTACAGGGGTAACGTCGAGCAGTACTTC
>TRBV6-5|.|.|TRBJ2-5
CASSYLADSQETQYF
TGTGCCAGCAGTTACTTGGCAGATTCCCAAGAGACCCAGTACTTC
>TRBV28|.|once|TRBJ1-5
CASSYVVSADNQPQHF
TGTGCCAGCAGCTACGTCGTTTCGGCAGACAATCAGCCCCAGCATTTT
>TRBV7-2|TRBD2|.|TRBJ2-1
CASSLDSGSFNEQFF
TGTGCCAGCAGCTTAGATAGCGGGAGTTTCAATGAGCAGTTCTTC
>TRBV5-4|TRBD1|.|TRBJ2-2
CASRPGTGHTGELFF
TGTGCCAGCAGGCCCGGGACAGGGCACACCGGGGAGCTGTTTTTT
>TRBV27|.|.|TRBJ1-1
CASRIGQMNTEAFF
TGTGCCAGCAGAATAGGACAGATGAACACTGAAGCTTTCTTT
>TRBV19|.|.|TRBJ2-7
CASSTGDVAYEQYF
TGTGCCAGTAGTACGGGGGACGTAGCCTACGAGCAGTACTTC
>TRBV28|.|.|TRBJ2-5
CASRGTEVGEYF
TGTGCCAGCAGGGGGACTGAGGTTGGTGAGTACTTC
>TRBV2|TRBD1|.|TRBJ1-2
CASSVTGDYGYTF
TGTGCCAGCAGTGTGACAGGGGACTATGGCTACACCTTC
>TRBV7-2|.|.|TRBJ1-5
CASSWDGNQPQHF
TGTGCCAGCAGCTGGGACGGCAATCAGCCCCAGCATTTT
>TRBV18|TRBD2|.|TRBJ2-1
CASSPPASGTNEQFF
TGTGCCAGCTCACCACCGGCTAGCGGTACAAATGAGCAGTTCTTC
>TRBV28|TRBD2|.|TRBJ2-2
CASSPHPGTSGRPGELFF
TGTGCCAGCAGTCCCCACCCCGGGACTAGCGGGAGACCCGGGGAGCTGTTTTTT
>TRBV5-1|TRBD1|.|TRBJ1-2
CASSTNGQGAYGYTF
TGCGCCAGCAGCACAAATGGACAGGGGGCGTATGGCTACACCTTC
>TRBV4-2|TRBD2|.|TRBJ2-7
CASSRSREAYEQYF
TGTGCCAGCAGCCGGTCGCGGGAGGCGTACGAGCAGTACTTC
>TRBV9|TRBD2|.|TRBJ2-1
CASSVELAGGEQFF
TGTGCCAGCAGCGTAGAGCTAGCGGGAGGTGAGCAGTTCTTC
>TRBV7-8|.|.|TRBJ2-7
CASSLEPGVGPYEQYF
TGTGCCAGCAGCTTAGAACCGGGAGTGGGCCCCTACGAGCAGTACTTC
>TRBV18|.|.|TRBJ1-1
CASSPPGGFNTEAFF
TGTGCCAGCTCACCACCGGGAGGGTTTAACACTGAAGCTTTCTTT
>TRBV4-1|TRBD2|.|TRBJ2-1
CASSRSGRGLAGGPGNEQFF
TGCGCCAGCAGCCGAAGCGGCCGAGGACTAGCGGGAGGGCCGGGCAATGAGCAGTTCTTC
>TRBV6-1|TRBD2|.|TRBJ2-1
CASSGGLARFSGEQFF
TGTGCCAGCAGTGGGGGACTAGCGCGATTCAGTGGTGAGCAGTTCTTC
>TRBV19|.|.|TRBJ1-4
CASSRQGRYNEKLFF
TGTGCCAGTAGTAGGCAGGGGCGGTATAATGAAAAACTGTTTTTT
>TRBV30|TRBD1|.|TRBJ1-2
CAWSVLGQGRSGYTF
TGTGCCTGGAGTGTACTGGGACAGGGCCGCTCTGGCTACACCTTC
>TRBV5-1|.|.|TRBJ2-1
CATRESLSYNEQFF
TGCGCCACCAGGGAGAGCCTTTCCTACAATGAGCAGTTCTTC